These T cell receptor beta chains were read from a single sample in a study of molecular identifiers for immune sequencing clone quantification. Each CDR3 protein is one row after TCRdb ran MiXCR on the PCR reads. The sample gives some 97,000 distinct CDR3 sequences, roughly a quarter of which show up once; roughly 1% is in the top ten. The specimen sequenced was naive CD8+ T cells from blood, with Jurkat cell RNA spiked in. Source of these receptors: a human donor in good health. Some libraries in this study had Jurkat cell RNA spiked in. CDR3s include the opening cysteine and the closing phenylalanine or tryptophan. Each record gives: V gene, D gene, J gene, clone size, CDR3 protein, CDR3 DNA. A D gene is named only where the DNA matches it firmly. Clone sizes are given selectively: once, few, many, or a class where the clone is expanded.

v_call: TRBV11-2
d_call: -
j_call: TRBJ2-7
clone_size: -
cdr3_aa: CASSLGTYGEQYF
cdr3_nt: TGTGCCAGCAGCTTAGGGACTTATGGCGAGCAGTACTTC

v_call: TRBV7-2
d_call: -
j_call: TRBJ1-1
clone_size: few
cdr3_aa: CASSLALGDAAFF
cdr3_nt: TGTGCCAGCAGTTTAGCGCTGGGGGATGCAGCTTTCTTT

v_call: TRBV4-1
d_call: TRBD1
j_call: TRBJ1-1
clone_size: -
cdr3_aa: CASSATGGLNTEAFF
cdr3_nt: TGCGCCAGCAGCGCGACAGGGGGCTTGAACACTGAAGCTTTCTTT

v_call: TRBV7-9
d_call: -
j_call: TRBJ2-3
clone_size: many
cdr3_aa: CASSSPALVTSFSTDTQYF
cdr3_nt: TGTGCCAGCAGCTCACCGGCACTGGTCACTAGCTTTAGCACAGATACGCAGTATTTT

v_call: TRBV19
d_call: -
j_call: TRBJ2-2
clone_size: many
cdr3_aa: CASSIVSGAGHTGELFF
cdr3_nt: TGTGCCAGTAGTATAGTATCAGGGGCAGGGCATACCGGGGAGCTGTTTTTT

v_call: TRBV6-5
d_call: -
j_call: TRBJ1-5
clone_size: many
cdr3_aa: CASGTENNQPQHF
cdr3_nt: TGTGCCAGCGGTACAGAAAACAATCAGCCCCAGCATTTT

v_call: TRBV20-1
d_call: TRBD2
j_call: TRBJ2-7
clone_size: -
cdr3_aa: CSAKVVGTSGFNSYERYF
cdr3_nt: TGCAGTGCCAAGGTCGTCGGGACTAGCGGTTTCAACTCCTACGAGCGGTACTTC

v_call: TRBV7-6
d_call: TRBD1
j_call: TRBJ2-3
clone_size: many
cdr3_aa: CASTRGKKDTQYF
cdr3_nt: TGTGCCAGCACCAGGGGGAAGAAAGATACGCAGTATTTT

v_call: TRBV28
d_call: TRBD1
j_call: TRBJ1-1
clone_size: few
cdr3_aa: CASSSPSTGDTEAFF
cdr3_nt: TGTGCCAGCAGTTCCCCCTCGACAGGGGACACTGAAGCTTTCTTT

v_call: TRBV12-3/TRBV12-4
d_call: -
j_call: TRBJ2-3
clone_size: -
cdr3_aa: CASSELRDTQYF
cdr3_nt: TGTGCCAGCAGCGAGCTTAGAGATACGCAGTATTTT

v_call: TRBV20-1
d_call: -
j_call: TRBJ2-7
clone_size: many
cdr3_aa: CSASLGTREQYF
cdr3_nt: TGCAGTGCTAGCCTAGGTACCCGCGAGCAGTACTTC

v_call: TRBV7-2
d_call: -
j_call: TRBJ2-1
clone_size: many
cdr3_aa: CASSSPNGNEQFF
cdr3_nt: TGTGCCAGCAGCTCCCCGAACGGAAATGAGCAGTTCTTC

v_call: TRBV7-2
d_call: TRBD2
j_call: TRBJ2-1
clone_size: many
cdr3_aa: CASQYIGGGTSNEQFF
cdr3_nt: TGTGCCAGCCAATATATAGGGGGGGGGACTAGCAATGAGCAGTTCTTC

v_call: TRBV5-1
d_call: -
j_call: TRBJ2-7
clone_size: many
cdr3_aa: CASNDLGEQYF
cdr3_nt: TGCGCCAGCAACGATCTGGGGGAGCAGTACTTC

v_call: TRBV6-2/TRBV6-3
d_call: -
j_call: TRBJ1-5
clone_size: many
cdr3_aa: CASTADRYNQPQHF
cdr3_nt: TGTGCCAGCACCGCTGACAGGTACAATCAGCCCCAGCATTTT

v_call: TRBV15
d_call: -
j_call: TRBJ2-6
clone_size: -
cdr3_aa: CATSREGFSGANVLTF
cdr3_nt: TGTGCCACCAGCAGAGAAGGGTTCTCTGGGGCCAACGTCCTGACTTTC

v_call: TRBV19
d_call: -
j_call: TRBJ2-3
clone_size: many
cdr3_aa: CASSIVRADTQYF
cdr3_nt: TGTGCCAGTAGTATTGTAAGAGCGGATACGCAGTATTTT

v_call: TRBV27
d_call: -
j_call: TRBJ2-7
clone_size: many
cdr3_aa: CASSLQETAYEQYF
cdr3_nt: TGTGCCAGCAGTTTACAGGAGACGGCCTACGAGCAGTACTTC